A selection of T cell receptor beta chains follows, all from one sample in a study of CD8+CD57+ T cells in acquired aplastic anemia. Using its own MiXCR run on the reads, TCRdb lists one record per CDR3 protein. The sample holds about 170,000 distinct CDR3 sequences; 47% are singletons and the top ten take around 1%. Input material: sorted CD4+, CD8+, or CD8+CD57+ T cells (not recorded which) from PBMCs. The receptors were sampled from a human donor with aplastic anemia. CDR3s include the opening cysteine and the closing phenylalanine or tryptophan. D genes are given only for firm matches. Part of the rows lack a size; the others show once, few, many or a class for expanded clones.

.	TRBV15	TRBJ2-7	.	CATSREGRSGDEQYF	TGTGCCACCAGCAGAGAAGGTCGAAGCGGAGACGAGCAGTACTTC
.	TRBV5-5	TRBJ2-2	many	CASSPALRGHTGELFF	TGTGCCAGCAGCCCGGCCTTGCGGGGGCACACCGGGGAGCTGTTTTTT
.	TRBV10-3	TRBJ2-1	.	CAISELTYNEQFF	TGTGCCATCAGTGAGCTTACCTACAATGAGCAGTTCTTC
.	TRBV5-1	TRBJ2-2	many	CASSLLDTGELFF	TGCGCCAGCAGCTTGTTGGACACCGGGGAGCTGTTTTTT
.	TRBV7-3	TRBJ2-6	few	CASSRALSGANVLTF	TGTGCCAGCAGCCGAGCTCTGTCTGGGGCCAACGTCCTGACTTTC
.	TRBV7-6	TRBJ2-7	.	CASSLTPYEQYF	TGTGCCAGCAGCTTAACTCCCTACGAGCAGTACTTC
.	TRBV20-1	TRBJ1-6	.	CSARLGEINSPLHF	TGCAGTGCTCGCCTGGGGGAGATTAATTCACCCCTCCACTTT
.	TRBV25-1	TRBJ1-3	.	CASREGKGNSGNTIYF	TGTGCCAGCAGGGAAGGAAAGGGAAACTCCGGAAACACCATATATTTT
.	TRBV5-5	TRBJ1-5	.	CASSLAANQPQHF	TGTGCCAGCAGCTTGGCAGCCAATCAGCCCCAGCATTTT
.	TRBV4-3	TRBJ1-2	.	CASSQDWQGSNYGYTF	TGCGCCAGCAGCCAAGATTGGCAGGGGAGTAACTATGGCTACACCTTC
TRBD1	TRBV11-2	TRBJ1-2	many	CASSDLQGVDYGYTF	TGTGCCAGCAGCGATCTACAGGGGGTAGACTATGGCTACACCTTC
.	TRBV10-1	TRBJ2-2	.	CASSLGRGTYTGELFF	TGCGCCAGCAGTCTCGGCAGGGGAACGTACACCGGGGAGCTGTTTTTT
.	TRBV15	TRBJ1-1	.	CANDPEGSLTEAFF	TGTGCCAACGATCCAGAGGGGAGTTTAACTGAAGCTTTCTTT
.	TRBV20-1	TRBJ2-2	many	CSARGTLVGTGELFF	TGCAGTGCTAGGGGGACATTGGTAGGCACCGGGGAGCTGTTTTTT
.	TRBV6-1	TRBJ1-5	.	CASSEWSVGRNNQPQHF	TGTGCCAGCAGTGAATGGTCGGTGGGGCGGAACAATCAGCCCCAGCATTTT
.	TRBV12-3/TRBV12-4	TRBJ1-2	many	CASSSGFRRLGYTF	TGTGCCAGCAGCTCCGGATTCAGAAGGCTGGGCTACACCTTC
.	TRBV2	TRBJ2-1	many	CASRGGTYYNEQFF	TGTGCCAGCAGGGGGGGGACATACTACAATGAGCAGTTCTTC
TRBD1	TRBV10-1	TRBJ1-5	.	CASRGDRVEQPQHF	TGCGCCAGCAGGGGGGACAGGGTGGAGCAGCCCCAGCATTTT
.	TRBV5-6	TRBJ2-7	.	CASSRINEQYF	TGTGCCAGCAGCCGCATAAACGAGCAGTACTTC
.	TRBV5-1	TRBJ1-5	.	CASSLSPGPARPQHF	TGCGCCAGCAGCTTGTCACCGGGACCCGCACGGCCCCAGCATTTT
.	TRBV2	TRBJ2-6	few	CASRLQSSGANVLTF	TGTGCCAGCAGGCTACAGAGCTCTGGGGCCAACGTCCTGACTTTC
.	TRBV5-1	TRBJ2-5	many	CASTSAGAYQETQYF	TGCGCCAGCACATCGGCGGGCGCGTACCAAGAGACCCAGTACTTC
.	TRBV2	TRBJ1-3	.	CASSEQNSGDTIHF	TGTGCCAGCAGTGAACAGAACTCTGGAGACACCATACATTTT
.	TRBV20-1	TRBJ1-1	many	CSASISLGATTEAFF	TGCAGTGCTAGTATTAGTTTGGGGGCCACCACTGAAGCTTTCTTT
TRBD2	TRBV6-1	TRBJ2-5	.	CDSSPKTTGGTQYF	TGTGACAGCAGCCCGAAAACCACGGGGGGGACCCAGTACTTC
.	TRBV2	TRBJ2-7	.	CASSGIQRPYEQYF	TGTGCCAGCAGTGGAATACAGAGGCCTTACGAGCAGTACTTC
.	TRBV14	TRBJ1-6	many	CASSQDAGINNSPLHF	TGTGCCAGCAGCCAAGATGCGGGAATCAATAATTCACCCCTCCACTTT
TRBD2	TRBV6-1	TRBJ2-1	.	CASSIAGGLDERFF	TGTGCCAGCAGTATAGCGGGGGGCCTGGATGAGCGGTTCTTC
.	TRBV5-1	TRBJ2-7	many	CASSLGQGAHEQYF	TGCGCCAGCAGCTTGGGTCAGGGAGCCCACGAGCAGTACTTC
TRBD1	TRBV7-2	TRBJ2-7	.	CASSQGAGGSYEQYF	TGTGCCAGCAGCCAGGGGGCAGGGGGCTCCTACGAGCAGTACTTC
.	TRBV6-1	TRBJ1-5	many	CASSEGWGGHQPQHF	TGTGCCAGCAGTGAAGGTTGGGGGGGGCATCAGCCCCAGCATTTT
.	TRBV7-2	TRBJ1-1	.	CASSSIRGTEAFF	TGTGCCAGCAGTTCCATACGGGGCACTGAAGCTTTCTTT
.	TRBV12-3/TRBV12-4	TRBJ1-4	few	CASSQAGTPGEKLFF	TGTGCCAGCAGTCAAGCCGGGACCCCCGGGGAAAAACTGTTTTTT
.	TRBV6-5	TRBJ2-5	many	CASSYVGAQYF	TGTGCCAGCAGTTACGTAGGGGCACAGTACTTC
TRBD1	TRBV5-1	TRBJ2-7	many	CASSSTGAFSYEQYF	TGCGCCAGCAGCTCGACAGGGGCGTTTAGCTACGAGCAGTACTTC
.	TRBV20-1	TRBJ2-1	.	CSAPRSSSYNEQFF	TGCAGTGCTCCCAGGTCCAGCTCCTACAATGAGCAGTTCTTC
.	TRBV19	TRBJ1-2	.	CASSPQGLGYTF	TGTGCCAGTAGTCCCCAGGGTCTTGGCTACACCTTC
.	TRBV7-9	TRBJ2-1	few	CASSLTGSEQFF	TGTGCCAGCAGCTTAACGGGGAGTGAGCAGTTCTTC